The 29 T cell receptor beta chains below were found in one sample sequenced in a study of radiotherapy plus CTLA-4 blockade in lung cancer (dated by TCRdb to 2016 to 2018). Preparation of the library involved the immunoSEQ multiplex PCR assay. The table was pulled from immuneACCESS by TCRdb, which kept in-frame rearrangements only. Such tables lose some clones; where checked, under half of the loss comes from unresolved V genes, and the rest has no known cause. The sample table shows about 53,000 clones, and 70% to 90% are seen once. Clones ranked in the top ten supply about a quarter of the sample. The sequencing used peripheral blood, collected from a patient treated with radiotherapy plus ipilimumab. The receptors stem from a human donor with non-small cell lung cancer whose response to radiotherapy plus ipilimumab could not be evaluated.

The CDR3, as DNA: TGTGCCAGTATCGAACGACAGGGGGGTGAAAAACTGTTTTTT. Its protein product is CASIERQGGEKLFF. The chain joins TRBV19 to TRBJ1-4, with 9 bases fitting TRBD1. Germline CDR1 and CDR2: LNHDA and SQIVND (reference sequence). The CDR3 runs to 14 residues. Trimming cost V 7 bases and J 7 bases; bases outside gene matches: 7.

The genes are TRBV7-2 and TRBJ1-2, with D possibly matching TRBD1 (6 bases). The CDR3 is 14 residues long. Germline V gene lookup returns CDR1 SGHTA and CDR2 FQGNSA. V shed 7 bases and J shed 6 bases, with 18 bases lying between them. The CDR3 is CASTMDKYRDGYTF. CDR3 coding DNA: TGTGCCAGCACCATGGATAAGTACAGGGATGGCTACACCTTC.

This chain connects TRBV5-4 to TRBJ1-1; D is unclear. V gave up 4 bases and J gave up 0 bases, with 13 bases separating them. Germline loops: CDR1 SGHNT, CDR2 YYREEE (reference sequence). This CDR3 has 15 amino acids. The DNA for the CDR3 is TGTGCCAGCAGCCACTCGGGGTACATGAACACTGAAGCTTTCTTT. This gives the protein CASSHSGYMNTEAFF.

The chain couples TRBV7-2 to TRBJ1-1; no reliable D call. The CDR3 length is 13 residues. Germline V lookup: CDR1 SGHTA, CDR2 FQGNSA. V gave up 5 bases and J gave up 1 base, with 8 bases separating them. The CDR3 region is CASSPRPNTEAFF. The CDR3 DNA reads TGTGCCAGCAGCCCCCGTCCGAACACTGAAGCTTTCTTT.

The table lists this clone with a few counts. The V call is TRBV2, the J call TRBJ1-2, with TRBD1 matching 8 bases. This CDR3 spans 14 amino acids. The junction had 10 bases not matched to a gene; V was cut back by 5 bases and J by 8 bases. CDR1 SNHLY and CDR2 FYNNEI come from the germline V gene. CDR3 amino acids: CASSTRDRTKGYTF. For the CDR3, the DNA is TGTGCCAGCAGTACTCGGGACAGGACCAAAGGCTACACCTTC.

This rearrangement joins TRBV5-5 to TRBJ2-7; 7 bases map to TRBD1. The germline V gene encodes CDR1 SGHKS and CDR2 YYEKEE (reference sequence). This CDR3 has 13 residues. V trimming: 3 bases; J trimming: 3 bases; junction bases outside the gene matches: 3. Here the CDR3 reads CASSSGQIYEQYF. CDR3 in DNA: TGTGCCAGCAGCTCGGGACAGATCTACGAGCAGTACTTC.

A note on this clone: The junction shows a germline mismatch at one end, possibly a read error. The same CDR3 can be traced to other DNA sequences in this sample. The V and J genes are TRBV10-3 and TRBJ1-2, with TRBD1 identical over 7 bases. This CDR3 is built from 13 residues. Germline V gene data show CDR1 as ENHRY and CDR2 as SYGVKD. The CDR3 reads CAISVGTAYGYTF. The CDR3 nucleotides are TGTGCCATCAGTGTGGGGACAGCTTATGGCTACACCTTT.

For the CDR3, the DNA is TGTGCCAGCAGCTTAGTGTCTAGCACCCACAATGAGCAGTTCTTC. It yields the protein CASSLVSSTHNEQFF. J is TRBJ2-1 and V is TRBV7-8, with TRBD2 as a possible D gene (5 bases). Germline CDR1 reads SGHVS; CDR2 reads FQNEAQ. The CDR3 is made up of 15 amino acids. V dropped 1 base and J dropped 5 bases, with 12 bases sitting between them.

The chain employs TRBV21-1 and TRBJ1-2; the listed D gene, TRBD1, was not tested against the DNA. TRBV21-1 is listed as a pseudogene. The CDR3 totals 11 residues. CDR3 amino acids: CASSKPDGYTF. In nucleotides, the CDR3 is TGTGCCAGCAGCAAACCAGATGGCTACACCTTC.

This chain joins TRBV28 and TRBJ1-5, with D tentatively TRBD1 (6 bases). V lost 2 bases and J 0 bases, leaving 20 bases between the germline ends. Per the germline V gene, CDR1 is MDHEN and CDR2 is SYDVKM. The CDR3 sequence is 19 residues long. The CDR3 DNA follows: TGTGCCAGCAGTTTAGAGATGGGCAGGGGAGTTTATAGCAATCAGCCCCAGCATTTT. Protein: CASSLEMGRGVYSNQPQHF. Filled out from reference TRBV28 and TRBJ1-5, the complete variable domain reads DVKVTQSSRYLVKRTGEKVFLECVQDMDHENMFWYRQDPGLGLRLIYFSYDVKMKEKGDIPEGYSVSREKKERFSLILESASTNQTSMYLCASSLEMGRGVYSNQPQHFGDGTRLSIL.

The table lists this clone with a count of one. The genes are TRBV28 and TRBJ1-1, with a tentative D call TRBD1 (6 bases). This CDR3 has 13 amino acids. The germline V and J ends were trimmed by 10 bases and 9 bases, with 21 bases remaining between them. In germline, CDR1 is MDHEN, CDR2 SYDVKM. CDR3 loop: CATKGPAGDKAFF. CDR3 nucleotide sequence: TGTGCCACCAAGGGGCCAGCAGGGGACAAAGCTTTCTTT.

The V and J genes are TRBV30 and TRBJ2-4, with D tentatively TRBD1 (6 bases). V gave up 8 bases and J gave up 2 bases, with 7 bases separating them. The length of the CDR3 is 11 residues. Germline V gives CDR1 GTSNPN, CDR2 SVGIG (reference sequence). The CDR3 is CAGDTKNIQYF. The CDR3 bases are TGTGCCGGGGACACCAAAAACATTCAGTACTTC.

The rearrangement joins TRBV11-2 to TRBJ1-2; 7 nucleotides match TRBD1. This CDR3 spans 18 amino acids. Germline-derived CDR1 and CDR2 are SGHAT and FQNNGV. V trimming: 5 bases; J trimming: 1 base; junction bases outside the gene matches: 16. The CDR3 here is CASSPEFRGSVGNYGYTF. The CDR3 DNA is TGTGCCAGCAGCCCAGAGTTCAGGGGGTCGGTTGGTAACTATGGCTACACCTTC.

The gene calls are TRBV18 and TRBJ2-5, with 7 nucleotides matching TRBD2. The CDR3 totals 14 residues. Germline loops: CDR1 KGHSH, CDR2 LQKENI. J was trimmed by 2 bases and V by 5 bases; bases with no gene match: 5. For the CDR3, the DNA is TGTGCCAGCTCAAGTAGACTAGCACAAGAGACCCAGTACTTC. It codes for CASSSRLAQETQYF.

This chain joins TRBV19 and TRBJ2-7; weak D call: TRBD2 (7 bases). V lost 10 bases and J lost 2, with 18 bases in between. CDR3 length equals 14 residues. Per germline, CDR1 LNHDA and CDR2 SQIVND (reference sequence). This chain's CDR3 is CATSWGGATYEQYF. CDR3 bases: TGTGCCACCTCGTGGGGGGGGGCAACCTACGAGCAGTACTTC.

The rearrangement uses TRBV7-3 and TRBJ2-2; 8 bases are a match to TRBD1. The trim removed 4 bases at V and 8 bases at J, leaving 6 bases unmatched. Germline CDR1 reads SGHTA; CDR2 reads FQGTGA. The CDR3 extends over 14 amino acids. In DNA form, the CDR3 reads TGTGCCAGCAGCTATAGGGGACAGGCTGGGGAGCTGTTTTTT. It codes for CASSYRGQAGELFF.

This chain uses TRBV7-2 with TRBJ2-6, with 7 positions matching TRBD2. Trimming took 3 bases from V and 2 from J; bases not matched to a gene: 4. Germline V gene sequence: CDR1 SGHTA, CDR2 FQGNSA. This CDR3 contains 16 residues. This CDR3 reads CASSLGGNPGANVLTF. The CDR3 DNA sequence: TGTGCCAGCAGCTTGGGGGGGAATCCTGGGGCCAACGTCCTGACTTTC.

For the CDR3, the DNA is TGCAGCGCCTCACGATTAGCGGGAGAAAATGAGCAGTTCTTC. Translation gives CSASRLAGENEQFF. The V and J genes are TRBV29-1 and TRBJ2-1; 9 bases line up with TRBD2. This CDR3 comprises 14 residues. V shed 7 bases, J shed 7 bases, and the junction held 11 bases outside the gene matches. Germline CDR1 is SQVTM and CDR2 is ANQGSEA.

This chain links TRBV7-2 with TRBJ2-7; TRBD1 matches 7 bases. This CDR3 is 15 amino acids long. V lost 5 bases, J lost 0 bases, and 7 bases stayed unmatched. Germline V gene lookup returns CDR1 SGHTA and CDR2 FQGNSA. The CDR3 coding sequence is TGTGCCAGCAGCCCCATGGGGACAGTCTCCTACGAGCAGTACTTC. Protein sequence: CASSPMGTVSYEQYF.

The CDR3 DNA sequence: TGTGCCAGCAGCTCTGGACTAGCGGGAGCAGATACGCAGTATTTT. It translates to CASSSGLAGADTQYF. This rearrangement joins TRBV7-3 to TRBJ2-3; 13 bases map to TRBD2. V lost 4 bases and J lost 4; bases outside the gene matches: 2. The germline CDR1 and CDR2 sequences are SGHTA and FQGTGA. This CDR3 is 15 amino acids long.

The chain couples TRBV4-3 to TRBJ2-7; 10 bases map to TRBD1. The CDR3 is made up of 14 amino acids. Germline CDR1 reads LGHNA; CDR2 reads YSLEER. J lost 3 bases, V lost 2 bases, and 1 base had no gene match. The CDR3 nucleotides are TGCGCCAGCAGCCAAAGGACAGGGGGCTACGAGCAGTACTTC. This encodes CASSQRTGGYEQYF.

The chain couples TRBV19 to TRBJ1-3, with a possible D match to TRBD1 (5 bases). The CDR3 sequence is 13 residues long. Per the germline V gene, CDR1 is LNHDA and CDR2 is SQIVND (reference sequence). The V and J ends lost 6 bases and 8 bases respectively, with 14 bases between them. CDR3 nucleotide sequence: TGTGCCAGTAGGGCTGGACAATCGGACACCATATATTTT. Translating it yields CASRAGQSDTIYF.

The rearrangement joins TRBV28 to TRBJ1-5; 8 bases align to TRBD1. Looked up from germline, CDR1 is MDHEN and CDR2 is SYDVKM. Losses at the gene ends were 10 bases for V and 1 base for J; bases not matched to a gene: 18. The CDR3 contains 18 residues. The CDR3 is CATTHQMGQGASNQPQHF. CDR3 sequence (DNA): TGTGCCACCACTCATCAAATGGGGCAGGGGGCCAGCAATCAGCCCCAGCATTTT.

The chain is built from TRBV6-1 and TRBJ2-3, with no clear D. The CDR3 sequence is 15 residues long. Trimming left V 8 bases short and J 6 bases short, with 21 bases between. Germline V gene data show CDR1 as MNHNS and CDR2 as SASEGT. The CDR3 loop reads CASSRSGNPPDTQYF. CDR3 coding DNA: TGTGCCAGCTCCAGGTCAGGTAACCCCCCTGATACGCAGTATTTT.

This sequence joins TRBV28 and TRBJ2-1; D perhaps matches TRBD2 (6 bases). The CDR3 has 15 amino acids. Trimming took off 5 bases at V and 9 bases at J, with 20 bases between the two ends. Per germline, CDR1 MDHEN and CDR2 SYDVKM. In nucleotides, the CDR3 is TGTGCCAGCAGTCCCCAAGGGACTGGACTTGGTGAGCAGTTCTTC. Amino acid sequence: CASSPQGTGLGEQFF. Together with reference TRBV28 and TRBJ2-1, the CDR3 gives the full variable domain: DVKVTQSSRYLVKRTGEKVFLECVQDMDHENMFWYRQDPGLGLRLIYFSYDVKMKEKGDIPEGYSVSREKKERFSLILESASTNQTSMYLCASSPQGTGLGEQFFGPGTRLTVL.

The rearrangement joins TRBV19 to TRBJ2-1; D is perhaps TRBD2 (6 bases). The CDR3 is 14 residues long. Trimming pared 1 base from V and 7 bases from J, leaving 11 bases between. The germline gives CDR1 LNHDA, CDR2 SQIVND (reference sequence). The CDR3 loop reads CASSIGGLTNEQFF. The CDR3 bases are TGTGCCAGTAGTATAGGTGGACTAACGAATGAGCAGTTCTTC. Full variable domain (remainder filled in from reference TRBV19 and TRBJ2-1): DGGITQSPKYLFRKEGQNVTLSCEQNLNHDAMYWYRQDPGQGLRLIYYSQIVNDFQKGDIAEGYSVSREKKESFPLTVTSAQKNPTAFYLCASSIGGLTNEQFFGPGTRLTVL.

The chain recombines TRBV28 with TRBJ1-5; 10 bases agree with TRBD1. Trimming removed 1 base from V and 1 base from J; junction bases left unmatched: 7. The CDR3 totals 18 residues. Per germline, CDR1 MDHEN and CDR2 SYDVKM. The CDR3 spells CASSLSPGTGESNQPQHF. In DNA, the CDR3 is TGTGCCAGCAGTTTATCCCCCGGGACAGGGGAGAGCAATCAGCCCCAGCATTTT.

The gene calls are TRBV7-2 and TRBJ1-5; D possibly corresponds to TRBD1 (6 bases). This CDR3 contains 14 residues. Deletions cut 5 bases from V and 4 bases from J, with 12 bases between. The germline V gene encodes CDR1 SGHTA and CDR2 FQGNSA. The CDR3 DNA reads as TGTGCCAGCAGCCTACAGGGTCGGAATCAGCCCCAGCATTTT. It codes for CASSLQGRNQPQHF.

CDR3 in amino acids: CASSVEGDYSGNTIYF. CDR3 DNA: TGTGCCAGCAGCGTAGAGGGGGACTACTCTGGAAACACCATATATTTT. This chain uses TRBV9 with TRBJ1-3; the D gene is possibly TRBD1 (6 bases). V lost 0 bases to trimming and J lost 0 bases, with 10 bases between them. CDR1 SGDLS and CDR2 YYNGEE come from the germline V gene. The CDR3 is 16 amino acids.